Presented here are 14 T cell receptor beta chains from one specimen sequenced in a study of blood T cell repertoires in COVID-19. Using immunoSEQ multiplex PCR, the repertoire was profiled, and TCRdb retains in-frame clones only, with some absent. Here the sample spans 45,000 or so clones, 85% to 90% being singletons. The sequenced material came from peripheral blood. All receptors come from a human donor in a cohort sampled during active COVID-19.

This chain uses TRBV7-2 with TRBJ2-7; tentative D call: TRBD2 (5 bases). The CDR3 runs to 13 residues. Trimming took 2 bases from V and 2 from J, leaving 7 bases between them. Per the germline V gene, CDR1 is SGHTA and CDR2 is FQGNSA. The DNA of the CDR3 is TGTGCCAGCAGCTTATACGGGACCTACGAGCAGTACTTC. Translating it yields CASSLYGTYEQYF.

The rearrangement uses TRBV2 and TRBJ1-1; the D gene is possibly TRBD1 (6 bases). Germline V CDR1 and CDR2: SNHLY, FYNNEI. V was shortened by 5 bases and J by 3 bases, with 19 bases between the two germline ends. The CDR3 runs 16 residues. CDR3 sequence reads: CASSKPGQIPHTEAFF. As DNA, the CDR3 is TGTGCCAGCAGTAAGCCGGGACAAATACCCCACACTGAAGCTTTCTTT. Supplemented by reference TRBV2 and TRBJ1-1, the full variable domain reads EPEVTQTPSHQVTQMGQEVILRCVPISNHLYFYWYRQILGQKVEFLVSFYNNEISEKSEIFDDQFSVERPDGSNFTLKIRSTKLEDSAMYFCASSKPGQIPHTEAFFGQGTRLTVV.

The genes are TRBV9 and TRBJ1-2, with 10 bases aligning to TRBD1. Per the germline V gene, CDR1 is SGDLS and CDR2 is YYNGEE. This CDR3 has 16 amino acids. The trim removed 3 bases at V and 3 bases at J, leaving 8 bases unmatched. CDR3: CASSATGGDGYYGYTF. CDR3 coding DNA: TGTGCCAGCAGCGCGACAGGGGGCGATGGATACTATGGCTACACCTTC.

The rearrangement uses TRBV6-6 and TRBJ2-7; TRBD1 aligns across 12 bases. With 5 bases clipped from V and 2 bases from J, the junction kept 10 bases outside the gene matches. Per germline, CDR1 MNHNY and CDR2 SVGAGI (reference sequence). The CDR3 contains 17 residues. The CDR3 spells CASSQGQGAVYPYEQYF. CDR3 nucleotide sequence: TGTGCCAGCAGTCAGGGACAGGGGGCCGTATATCCCTACGAGCAGTACTTC.

This clone appeared many times. This sequence joins TRBV27 and TRBJ1-5, with a tentative D call TRBD1 (5 bases). Trimming pared 0 bases from V and 7 bases from J, leaving 7 bases between. Germline V gene lookup returns CDR1 MNHEY and CDR2 SMNVEV (reference sequence). The CDR3 has 13 residues. This chain's CDR3 is CASSLSWGQPQHF. DNA of the CDR3: TGTGCCAGCAGTTTATCGTGGGGCCAGCCCCAGCATTTT.

A single count supports this clone. This chain uses TRBV5-5 with TRBJ2-5, with D unresolved. This CDR3 contains 12 residues. Per the germline V gene, CDR1 is SGHKS and CDR2 is YYEKEE (reference sequence). V was cut by 0 bases and J by 4 bases, with 4 bases left in between. The CDR3 sequence is CASSLDSETQYF. The DNA of the CDR3 is TGTGCCAGCAGCTTGGACTCAGAGACCCAGTACTTC.

The chain employs TRBV19 and TRBJ1-3; TRBD1 might be the D (6 bases). The germline V gene encodes CDR1 LNHDA and CDR2 SQIVND (reference sequence). V was trimmed by 6 bases and J by 4 bases, leaving 10 bases between them. The CDR3 runs 13 residues. In DNA, the CDR3 is TGTGCCAGTAGAGGGACATTAGGAAACACCATATATTTT. It yields the protein CASRGTLGNTIYF.

This clone was picked up a small number of times. V gene TRBV3-1 (or the pseudogene TRBV3-2) combines with J gene TRBJ1-2; 9 nucleotides agree with TRBD1. Germline V lookup: CDR1 LGHDT, CDR2 YNNKEL (reference sequence). The CDR3 runs to 18 residues. J lost 4 bases, V lost 5 bases, and 17 bases had no gene match. The CDR3 nucleotides read TGTGCCAGCAGCTCCCTGCGGACAGGGGTCTTTATTACCTATGGCTACACCTTC. This translates into CASSSLRTGVFITYGYTF.

The J gene is TRBJ1-1, the V gene TRBV5-6, with TRBD1 identical over 7 bases. This CDR3 contains 15 residues. V was clipped by 5 bases and J by 2 bases; unmatched bases: 9. The V gene's germline CDR1 is SGHDT and CDR2 YYEEEE. For the CDR3, the DNA is TGTGCCAGCAGTGACTCCGGGGACAGCAACACTGAAGCTTTCTTT. Translation: CASSDSGDSNTEAFF.

The rearrangement uses TRBV9 and TRBJ1-2; D is ambiguous. The germline V and J ends were trimmed by 3 bases and 5 bases, with 20 bases remaining between them. This CDR3 has 16 amino acids. Germline V gives CDR1 SGDLS, CDR2 YYNGEE. The CDR3 loop is CASSAEARLVGYGYTF. CDR3 coding DNA: TGTGCCAGCAGCGCAGAGGCCCGGTTGGTCGGGTATGGCTACACCTTC. The full variable domain, completed using reference TRBV9 and TRBJ1-2, is DSGVTQTPKHLITATGQRVTLRCSPRSGDLSVYWYQQSLDQGLQFLIQYYNGEERAKGNILERFSAQQFPDLHSELNLSSLELGDSALYFCASSAEARLVGYGYTFGSGTRLTVV.

The V gene is TRBV16, the J gene TRBJ1-1, with TRBD1 matching over 10 bases. The CDR3 consists of 16 residues. CDR1 and CDR2 from the germline V gene are KGHSY and FQNENV. V was clipped by 1 base and J by 4 bases; unmatched bases: 6. CDR3 DNA: TGTGCCAGCAGCCAATTCCTGGGACAGGGGATCACTGAAGCTTTCTTT. This encodes CASSQFLGQGITEAFF.

The J gene is TRBJ1-5, the V gene TRBV7-2; D possibly corresponds to TRBD1 (5 bases). Trimming shortened V by 4 bases and J by 0 bases, and 10 bases separated the two germline ends. The CDR3 is 15 residues long. Per the germline V gene, CDR1 is SGHTA and CDR2 is FQGNSA. Here the CDR3 DNA reads TGTGCCAGCAGCTCTACAGGTTATAGCAATCAGCCCCAGCATTTT. Protein: CASSSTGYSNQPQHF.

This chain uses TRBV12-3 or TRBV12-4 with TRBJ1-1; D unclear. This CDR3 has 13 residues. V shed 6 bases and J shed 0 bases, with 8 bases lying between them. Here the CDR3 reads CASRREMNTEAFF. The DNA for the CDR3 is TGTGCCAGCAGACGGGAGATGAACACTGAAGCTTTCTTT.

The gene calls are TRBV7-6 and TRBJ2-7, with D perhaps matching TRBD2 (6 bases). The germline CDR1 and CDR2 sequences are SGHVS and FNYEAQ. The V end was cut by 0 bases, the J end by 0 bases, with 18 bases between. This CDR3 region has 18 residues. The CDR3 sequence: CASSLAPIGTGDSYEQYF. For the CDR3, the DNA is TGTGCCAGCAGCTTAGCGCCTATTGGGACGGGGGACTCCTACGAGCAGTACTTC.